The rows below give T cell receptor beta chains drawn from one sample of a study of blood T cell repertoires in COVID-19. Data came from immunoSEQ multiplex PCR; TCRdb stores just in-frame clones and leaves some out. The sample contains 85,000 to 130,000 clones, around 84% of which appear only once. The sample taken for sequencing was peripheral blood. These receptors came from a man between 60 and 75 years old with acute or convalescent COVID-19. Both conserved end residues are part of each CDR3. Fields, in order: J gene, CDR3 length, V gene, clone size, D gene, CDR3 DNA, CDR3 protein. A D gene is named only where the DNA matches it firmly. Clone size, where shown, is once, few, many, or a class for clones that have expanded.

TRBJ1-1,10,TRBV29-1,.,.,TGCAGCGTTGAACCGGCGGCGGCTTTCTTT,CSVEPAAAFF
TRBJ1-2,13,TRBV4-3,.,.,TGCGCCAGCAGCCAAGACAGGGACTATGGCTACACCTTC,CASSQDRDYGYTF
TRBJ2-7,14,TRBV5-1,once,TRBD2,TGCGCCAGCAGCGTCATAGCGGGAGCCTACGAGCAGTACTTC,CASSVIAGAYEQYF
TRBJ1-1,14,TRBV28,.,TRBD1,TGTGCCACGAGCTACAGGGGCCCGGGGACTGAAGCTTTCTTT,CATSYRGPGTEAFF
TRBJ2-1,18,TRBV4-1,.,TRBD2,TGCGCCAGCAGCCAAGATTGGGGCAGCGGGGGCCCCTACAATGAGCAGTTCTTC,CASSQDWGSGGPYNEQFF
TRBJ1-1,13,TRBV27,.,.,TGTGCCAGCAGTATACAGGCGAACACTGAAGCTTTCTTT,CASSIQANTEAFF
TRBJ2-1,15,TRBV19,.,.,TGTGCCAGTAGTATCCCCAGGGGCAGCTACAATGAGCAGTTCTTC,CASSIPRGSYNEQFF
TRBJ2-5,16,TRBV19,.,TRBD1,TGTGCCAGTAGTTCGTTGACAGGGGCTGAGGTAGAGACCCAGTACTTC,CASSSLTGAEVETQYF
TRBJ2-7,16,TRBV5-4,.,TRBD2,TGTGCCAGCAGCTTGGCCCCGGCGGGAGGGCCGCTCGAGCAGTACTTC,CASSLAPAGGPLEQYF
TRBJ1-6,13,TRBV27,few,.,TGTGCCAGCACTGCAGGGAATAATTCACCCCTCCACTTT,CASTAGNNSPLHF
TRBJ1-1,15,TRBV20-1,.,.,TGCAGTGCTAGTCCCCCTTTACAGGGCCGAACTGAAGCTTTCTTT,CSASPPLQGRTEAFF
TRBJ2-1,18,TRBV13,.,.,TGTGCCAGCAGCCCCTGGGCGTCCAGCCCCTCTTCCTACAATGAGCAGTTCTTC,CASSPWASSPSSYNEQFF
TRBJ2-2,14,TRBV6-4,.,.,TGTGCCAGCAGTGGCAGGTTTTTTCGCGGGGAGCTGTTTTTT,CASSGRFFRGELFF
TRBJ1-1,13,TRBV3-1/TRBV3-2,.,.,TGTGCCAGCAGCCAAGGTATAGAGCTTGAAGCTTTCTTT,CASSQGIELEAFF
TRBJ2-5,13,TRBV2,once,TRBD1,TGTGCCAGCAGTGGGGGGGACAGGGAGACCCAGTACTTC,CASSGGDRETQYF
TRBJ1-1,14,TRBV5-1,.,TRBD1,TGCGCCAGCAGCTCATGGACAGGGGACACTGAAGCTTTCTTT,CASSSWTGDTEAFF
TRBJ2-2,15,TRBV18,.,.,TGTGCCAGCTCACCACCTACGGGAGCTGAAGGGGAGCTGTTTTTT,CASSPPTGAEGELFF
TRBJ1-2,13,TRBV12-3/TRBV12-4,.,TRBD1,TGTGCCAGCAGTTCAGGGGGAGGCGAAGGCTACACCTTC,CASSSGGGEGYTF
TRBJ2-1,17,TRBV6-2/TRBV6-3,.,TRBD1,TGTGCCAGCAGTAAGGGGACAGGGGGCAGCTCCTACAATGAGCAGTTCTTC,CASSKGTGGSSYNEQFF
TRBJ1-3,16,TRBV3-1/TRBV3-2,once,TRBD1,TGTGCCAGCAGCCACAGGGGGGCTTCATCTGGAAACACCATATATTTT,CASSHRGASSGNTIYF
TRBJ1-2,13,TRBV19,few,.,TGTGCCAGTAGACAAACAAGTAACTATGGCTACACCTTC,CASRQTSNYGYTF
TRBJ1-2,13,TRBV2,.,TRBD1,TGTGCCAGCAGAAAGACAGGGGGGGATGGCTACACCTTC,CASRKTGGDGYTF
TRBJ2-3,11,TRBV2,.,.,TGTGCCATCCCGGTCGGGGATACGCAGTATTTT,CAIPVGDTQYF
TRBJ1-2,14,TRBV6-5,.,TRBD1,TGTGCCAGCAGTCAGTTAGGGACAGGGGATGGCTACACCTTC,CASSQLGTGDGYTF
TRBJ1-2,15,TRBV9,.,.,TGTGCCAGCAGCGTAGACCAGAACTACAACTATGGCTACACCTTC,CASSVDQNYNYGYTF
TRBJ1-1,17,TRBV12-2,.,.,TGTGCAAGTCGCTTTATGACAGGGGGCAATCGGCATACTGAAGCTTTCTTT,CASRFMTGGNRHTEAFF
TRBJ1-2,15,TRBV6-2/TRBV6-3,once,TRBD1,TGTGCCAGCAGTAGGACAGGTCATCAGAACTATGGCTACACCTTC,CASSRTGHQNYGYTF
TRBJ1-4,15,TRBV9,.,.,TGTGCCAGCAGTGTTAGTGGGGGCACACGCGAAAAACTGTTTTTT,CASSVSGGTREKLFF
TRBJ2-1,19,TRBV24-1,.,TRBD2,TGTGCCACCAGTGACCGAAGACTAGCAATGCCACACTCCTACAATGAGCAGTTCTTC,CATSDRRLAMPHSYNEQFF
TRBJ2-5,18,TRBV18,.,.,TGTGCCAGCTCACCACGGGATTTGATGTCGGGGGTATATGAGACCCAGTACTTC,CASSPRDLMSGVYETQYF
TRBJ2-1,14,TRBV11-3,.,TRBD1,TGTGCCAGCAGCAGCCGGACAGGGGGGCAGGAGCAGTTCTTC,CASSSRTGGQEQFF
TRBJ2-3,14,TRBV5-1,.,TRBD2,TGCGCCAGCAGCGGGGAGGGAGGAACAGATACGCAGTATTTT,CASSGEGGTDTQYF
TRBJ1-1,14,TRBV10-3,.,TRBD1,TGTGCCATCAGGACGGGACAGCCGAACACTGAAGCTTTCTTT,CAIRTGQPNTEAFF
TRBJ2-7,14,TRBV2,.,.,TGTGCCAGCAGTGACCACCGGGGCTCCTACGAGCAGTACTTC,CASSDHRGSYEQYF
TRBJ1-4,15,TRBV28,.,TRBD1,TGTGCCAGCAGTCCCTCCGGGACAGCCAATACACCCCCGTTTTTT,CASSPSGTANTPPFF
TRBJ2-1,16,TRBV6-4,.,TRBD1,TGTGCCAGCAGTGAGGCCAGGGGGCCCTCCTACAATGAGCAGTTCTTC,CASSEARGPSYNEQFF
TRBJ1-1,13,TRBV5-1,.,.,TGCGCCAGCAGCTTGATGAGGAACACTGAAGCTTTCTTT,CASSLMRNTEAFF
TRBJ2-3,14,TRBV27,.,.,TGTGCCAGCAGTTTGGGAAGGGGTACAGATACGCAGTATTTT,CASSLGRGTDTQYF
TRBJ2-1,14,TRBV9,.,.,TGTGCCAGCAGCGCCTCCCCGGCGGAGAATGAGCAGTTCTTC,CASSASPAENEQFF
TRBJ2-1,16,TRBV27,.,TRBD2,TGTGCCAGCAGTCAAGCGGGACTAACCTCCTACAATGAGCAGTTCTTC,CASSQAGLTSYNEQFF
TRBJ2-3,17,TRBV24-1,.,TRBD1,TGTGCCACCAGTGATTTCAGGGCAGGGGGAGGCACAGATACGCAGTATTTT,CATSDFRAGGGTDTQYF
TRBJ1-4,16,TRBV27,.,.,TGTGCCAGCAGTTTATGGGCGGGGGGGGATATTGAAAAACTGTTTTTT,CASSLWAGGDIEKLFF
TRBJ2-3,13,TRBV7-2,.,.,TGTGCCAGCAGCGCAACAGGGACAGATACGCAGTATTTT,CASSATGTDTQYF
TRBJ1-1,12,TRBV29-1,.,TRBD1,TGCAGCGTTAATAATGACAGGGTTGAAGCTTTCTTT,CSVNNDRVEAFF
TRBJ2-7,11,TRBV29-1,.,.,TGCAGCGGAGGGAACTCCTACGAGCAGTACTTC,CSGGNSYEQYF
TRBJ1-6,15,TRBV21-1,.,.,TGTGCCAGCAGCAAAAAAGAGGGGGGGGATTCACCCCTCCACTTT,CASSKKEGGDSPLHF
TRBJ2-1,14,TRBV27,.,TRBD2,TGTGCCAGCAGTCCTCTCCGACTAGCCACCGAGCAGTTCTTC,CASSPLRLATEQFF
TRBJ2-5,14,TRBV5-1,.,.,TGCGCCAGCAGCTTGGTCCCCAGTCAAGAGACCCAGTACTTC,CASSLVPSQETQYF
TRBJ1-1,16,TRBV18,.,.,TGTGCCAGCTCCCTCATGCAGGTTCAGGGGAACACTGAAGCTTTCTTT,CASSLMQVQGNTEAFF
TRBJ1-1,17,TRBV14,.,TRBD1,TGTGCCAGCAGCCAAGAAGTGACAGGGCCGATGAACACTGAAGCTTTCTTT,CASSQEVTGPMNTEAFF
TRBJ2-5,13,TRBV7-7,.,.,TGTGCTAGCAGCTCCAGGGGTGGGGAGACCCAGTACTTC,CASSSRGGETQYF
TRBJ1-1,13,TRBV2,once,.,TGTGCCAGCGCTGGTCAGGGGCTCACTGAAGCTTTCTTT,CASAGQGLTEAFF
TRBJ2-1,16,TRBV9,.,TRBD2,TGTGCCAGCAGCTCGAGGAGCGGGAGGGCCGGAAATGAGCAGTTCTTC,CASSSRSGRAGNEQFF
TRBJ1-1,14,TRBV7-8,once,.,TGTGCCAGCAGCTTAGCGTACCGGACAGAAGAAGCTTTCTTT,CASSLAYRTEEAFF
TRBJ2-3,15,TRBV5-1,.,TRBD2,TGCGCCAGCAGCTTGCCTAGCGGGAGCACAGATACGCAGTATTTT,CASSLPSGSTDTQYF
TRBJ2-1,17,TRBV5-1,.,TRBD2,TGCGCCAGCAGCTTCAGACTAGCGGGAGAGGGGGACAATGAGCAGTTCTTC,CASSFRLAGEGDNEQFF